The clone carrying this TCR beta chain was recorded many times. No antigen is known for it. Unique molecular identifiers were used in preparing the TCRbeta library. TCRdb reprocessed the PCR reads via MiXCR and lists one record per CDR3 protein. The sample lists around 600,000 distinct CDR3 sequences, under 25% occurring once. Germline loops: CDR1 KGHSH, CDR2 LQKENI. This CDR3 comprises 12 residues. V was pared by 2 bases and J by 2 bases, with 4 bases between. This specimen comes from a study of T-cell reconstitution after alpha-beta-depleted transplantation in children. General study points: Where some patients showed high TCRbeta diversity at day 60, it came from recipient T cells and thymic progenitors that had survived. In patients about two months after transplant, alpha-beta T cells reportedly arose from several hundred expanded graft clones. T-cell numbers and diversity, one year after transplant, stemmed largely from T cells that were newly produced.

This rearrangement joins TRBV18 to TRBJ2-7; D is uncertain. The specimen was PBMCs, mostly from graft donor cells, collected 360 days after TCRalphabeta/CD19-depleted stem cell transplant. This TCR was recovered from a boy less than two years old who had a stem cell transplant for acute myeloid leukemia, so the T cells may come from the graft donor. CDR3 sequence: CASSPATYEQYF. CDR3 DNA sequence: TGTGCCAGCTCACCAGCCACCTACGAGCAGTACTTC.